A selection of T cell receptor beta chains follows, all from one sample in a study of CD8 T cells in ankylosing spondylitis. TCRdb used MiXCR to reprocess the 5' RACE reads, holding one entry per CDR3 protein. This table has around 140,000 distinct CDR3 sequences, roughly 10% appearing once. The sample was blood, either unsorted or a sorted T cell fraction (not recorded which). Receptors originate from a female donor with ankylosing spondylitis or in good health (not recorded which). Both conserved end residues are part of each CDR3. Each record gives: J gene, V gene, clone size, CDR3 protein. Size values are once, few and many counts, or a class for expanded clones, and some rows have none.

TRBJ1-5 | TRBV7-7 | NA | CASSLHHEGSDNQPQHF
TRBJ1-2 | TRBV6-5 | many | CASSYDQQGGYTF
TRBJ2-7 | TRBV29-1 | many | CSVAGDGQYF
TRBJ1-2 | TRBV5-1 | many | CASSLDRGGVDYGYTF
TRBJ2-1 | TRBV20-1 | many | CSAGGVDEQFF
TRBJ1-1 | TRBV15 | many | CATSRDSGRTEAFF
TRBJ1-2 | TRBV7-2 | many | CASSKRGYGYTF
TRBJ1-5 | TRBV20-1 | many | CSARERFPYQPQHF
TRBJ2-7 | TRBV5-1 | many | CASSPGLARYEQYF
TRBJ1-2 | TRBV12-3/TRBV12-4 | many | CASSLAGGTRVGYTF
TRBJ2-1 | TRBV5-4 | NA | CASSLEGRSYNEQFF
TRBJ1-2 | TRBV20-1 | many | CSAPKSGGGYTF
TRBJ2-5 | TRBV12-3/TRBV12-4 | many | CASRTGVQETQYF
TRBJ2-7 | TRBV20-1 | few | CSARLPGQGYEQYF
TRBJ1-2 | TRBV29-1 | many | CSIWRMGDYGYTF
TRBJ1-2 | TRBV20-1 | many | CSARGNPGGYGYTF
TRBJ2-7 | TRBV6-5 | few | CASSERAYEQYF
TRBJ2-7 | TRBV20-1 | NA | CSAARDRVKNEQYF
TRBJ2-7 | TRBV29-1 | few | CSGGGGGYEQYF
TRBJ2-5 | TRBV11-2 | many | CASSYPTGRKQETQYF
TRBJ1-1 | TRBV5-8 | many | CASTRQGPNTEAFF
TRBJ2-7 | TRBV2 | many | CATEPSLAALGEQYF
TRBJ2-1 | TRBV20-1 | many | CSARSGQVGLKQFF
TRBJ2-2 | TRBV5-1 | many | CASSRLLGSTGELFF
TRBJ2-5 | TRBV2 | many | CASNGERETQYF
TRBJ1-2 | TRBV7-9 | many | CASSLVEIGGYTF
TRBJ1-1 | TRBV5-1 | many | CASSFEDSGTEAFF